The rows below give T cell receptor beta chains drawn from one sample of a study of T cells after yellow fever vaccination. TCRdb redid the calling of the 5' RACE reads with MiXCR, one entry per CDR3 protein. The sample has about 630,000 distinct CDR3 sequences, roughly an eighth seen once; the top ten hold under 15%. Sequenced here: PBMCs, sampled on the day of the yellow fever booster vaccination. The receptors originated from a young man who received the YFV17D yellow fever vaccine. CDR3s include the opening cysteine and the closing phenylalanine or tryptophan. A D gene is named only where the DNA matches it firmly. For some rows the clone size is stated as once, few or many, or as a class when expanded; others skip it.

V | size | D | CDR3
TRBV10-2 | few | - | CASSGSWRENTIYF
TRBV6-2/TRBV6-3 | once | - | CASSYPETEQYF
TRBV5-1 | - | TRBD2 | CASSLSGSSETQYF
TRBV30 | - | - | CAWRSFDRRNSPLHF
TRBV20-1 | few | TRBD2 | CSAEGGTSGPYEQYF
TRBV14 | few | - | CASSQDLGQYF
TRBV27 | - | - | CASSLSRNYGYTF
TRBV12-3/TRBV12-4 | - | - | CASSSGRGAYGYTF
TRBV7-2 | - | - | CASSPDLGQAKNIQYF
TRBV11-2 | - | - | CASSLRGEATNEKLFF
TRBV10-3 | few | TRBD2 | CAIRDLAGGPNEQFF
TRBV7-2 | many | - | CASSFLWGGETQYF
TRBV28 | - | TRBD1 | CASSPDRGLYTF
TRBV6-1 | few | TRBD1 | CASRRDRVVNEQYF